The clone carrying this TCR beta chain came up a few times. Its antigen is unknown. This sample stems from a study of blood T cells in healthy people across ages. Every sample had a minimum of 7 million PBMCs isolated. Findings and limits, study-wide: Diversity was higher, and naive CD4+ cells more numerous, in long-lived donors than in aged donors. Shifts in expanded clonotypes may have been confounded by donor CMV status, which was unknown.

V trimming: 4 bases; J trimming: 3 bases; junction bases outside the gene matches: 3. This CDR3 has 15 residues. Germline-derived CDR1 and CDR2 are MNHEY and SMNVEV (reference sequence). It was with a sample-barcoded 5' primer and a J-beta primer mix that a second PCR of roughly 6 to 11 cycles was run. Tagging of each cDNA molecule was performed by a template-switch adaptor with 12 random nucleotides. TCRdb re-analysed the 5' RACE reads in MiXCR, keeping a single row per CDR3 protein. The sample includes 1,500,000 or so distinct CDR3 sequences, approximately 59% of them seen just once. This clonotype originated in a man between 18 and 29 years old in good health. The source material was blood. V is TRBV27 and J is TRBJ2-1, with 10 bases fitting TRBD2. This CDR3 is CASSSLAGIYNEQFF. The CDR3, as DNA: TGTGCCAGCAGTTCACTAGCGGGGATCTACAATGAGCAGTTCTTC.